This record covers a single TCR beta chain. What it binds is not known. The sample carries other DNA sequences with the same CDR3. The assay was immunoSEQ multiplex PCR, and TCRdb's table has in-frame clones only and misses some. Of 2 million to 2.5 million clones listed, approximately 95% were seen once; the top ten hold around 0.13%. The record originates from a study of shared clonotypes between healthy human individuals. The trim removed 2 bases at V and 2 bases at J, leaving 1 base unmatched. This CDR3 spans 14 amino acids. From germline, CDR1 is SGHNT and CDR2 YYREEE (reference sequence). Whole-study findings and limits: With several donors compared, around 5% of naive CD4 clonotypes were shared. Genetic and exposure-history diversity was limited by the small donor number. Sampling included only blood; tissue repertoires likely differ.

Healthy adults negative for HIV, lacking recent acute infections or vaccinations, served as donors. This chain links TRBV5-4 with TRBJ2-5; 9 bases are shared with TRBD1. The source material was naive CD4+ T cells sorted from blood. Subset: CD45RA+ positively selected. The receptor's source is a man aged 18 to 30 in good health. DNA for the CDR3: TGTGCCAGCAGCTTCGGACAGGGGCAAGAGACCCAGTACTTC. Translation: CASSFGQGQETQYF.